This T cell receptor (beta chain) was found in a study of OX40 agonist ivuxolimab in advanced cancers. This table comes from immunoSEQ multiplex PCR, and its TCRdb copy is limited to in-frame clones, with some not included. The sample consists of tens of thousands of clones, 80% to 90% of them appearing once. The V gene's germline CDR1 is SGHRS and CDR2 YFSETQ. CDR3 size: 15 residues. V lost 2 bases to trimming and J lost 0 bases; unmatched junction nucleotides: 4. This sequence joins TRBV5-1 and TRBJ2-7; the match to TRBD2 covers 8 bases. The sequence was obtained from an adult with an advanced solid tumor such as melanoma, head and neck, liver or kidney cancer. Specimen: CD4+ or CD8+ T cells sorted from blood, collected in a trial of the OX40 agonist ivuxolimab. CDR3 sequence reads: CASSFQAGDSYEQYF. The CDR3 DNA sequence: TGCGCCAGCAGCTTTCAAGCGGGGGACTCCTACGAGCAGTACTTC.